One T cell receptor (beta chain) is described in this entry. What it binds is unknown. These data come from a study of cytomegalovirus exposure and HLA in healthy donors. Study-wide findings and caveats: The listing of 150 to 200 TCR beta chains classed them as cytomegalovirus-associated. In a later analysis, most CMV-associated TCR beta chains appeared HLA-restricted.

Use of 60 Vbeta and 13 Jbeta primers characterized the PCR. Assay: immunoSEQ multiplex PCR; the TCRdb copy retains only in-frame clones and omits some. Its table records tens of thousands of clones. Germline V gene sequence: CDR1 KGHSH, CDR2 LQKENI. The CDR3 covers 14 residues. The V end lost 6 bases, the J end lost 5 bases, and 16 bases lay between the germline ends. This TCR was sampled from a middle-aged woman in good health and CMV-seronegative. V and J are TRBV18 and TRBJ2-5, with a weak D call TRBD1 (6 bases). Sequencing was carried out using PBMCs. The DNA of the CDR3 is TGTGCCAGCTCCCCGTCAGGGGAGTGGGAGACCCAGTACTTC. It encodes CASSPSGEWETQYF.